These T cell receptor beta chains were read from a single sample in a study of vaccination and CD4 T cells after COVID-19. MiXCR was run by TCRdb on the PCR reads, yielding one entry per CDR3 protein. The table lists fewer than 5,000 distinct CDR3 sequences, around 76% of them singletons. For these TCRs, the target antigens are not known. Sequenced sample: CD4+ T cells from blood, cultured in vitro. The receptors were gathered from a human donor who had recovered from COVID-19. CDR3s include the opening cysteine and the closing phenylalanine or tryptophan. The D gene is left open where the match is weak. Part of the rows lack a size; the others show once, few, many or a class for expanded clones.

V gene,J gene,clone size,D gene,CDR3 DNA,CDR3 protein
TRBV12-3/TRBV12-4,TRBJ1-5,.,TRBD1,TGTGCCAGCAGTTGGGGACAGAATCAGCCCCAGCATTTT,CASSWGQNQPQHF
TRBV20-1,TRBJ2-3,.,TRBD1,TGCAGTGCCACCGGGACAGGGTCGTTCTGGGATACGCAGTATTTT,CSATGTGSFWDTQYF
TRBV20-1,TRBJ1-2,.,TRBD1,TGCAGTGCTACACAGGGGTATGGCTACACCTTC,CSATQGYGYTF
TRBV7-2,TRBJ1-2,.,.,TGTGCCAGCAGCTTAGCGAGGACCGGCGTCTATGGCTACACCTTC,CASSLARTGVYGYTF
TRBV20-1,TRBJ1-1,.,.,TGCAGTGCTAGATCCGGGAACACTGAAGCTTTCTTT,CSARSGNTEAFF
TRBV4-2,TRBJ1-2,.,TRBD1,TGTGCCAGCAGCCAAGACTACAGGGGGAATGGCTACACCTTC,CASSQDYRGNGYTF
TRBV20-1,TRBJ1-1,.,TRBD1,TGCAGTGCTAGAAACCCAGGGGGCCGGGTCGAAGAAGCTTTCTTT,CSARNPGGRVEEAFF
TRBV28,TRBJ2-1,.,TRBD2,TGTGCCAGCAAAAGCGGACTAGCGCATACCTCCTACAATGAGCAGTTCTTC,CASKSGLAHTSYNEQFF
TRBV24-1,TRBJ2-5,few,TRBD1,TGTGCCACCAGTGATCCCCGGACAGGGATAGAGACCCAGTACTTC,CATSDPRTGIETQYF
TRBV6-1,TRBJ1-5,once,.,TGTGCCAGCAGTGAGGGAACGAATCAGCCCCAGCATTTT,CASSEGTNQPQHF
TRBV6-1,TRBJ2-7,.,.,TGTGCCAGCAGTGAAGCGCTGAGGGGATCCTACGAGCAGTACTTC,CASSEALRGSYEQYF
TRBV20-1,TRBJ2-5,.,TRBD2,TGCAGTGCTAGAGATCGAATTAGCGGGGGGCAAGAGACCCAGTACTTC,CSARDRISGGQETQYF
TRBV5-8,TRBJ2-7,.,.,TGTGCCAGCAGCTTCCCCTGGGAAGGGGTCAACTACGAGCAGTACTTC,CASSFPWEGVNYEQYF
TRBV20-1,TRBJ2-2,.,TRBD1,TGCAGTGCTAGAGCCGCGGACAGGGGGAAAACCGGGGAGCTGTTTTTT,CSARAADRGKTGELFF
TRBV20-1,TRBJ2-6,few,TRBD2,TGCAGTGCTAGAGATCGACTAGCCGGCTCTGGGGCCAACGTCCTGACTTTC,CSARDRLAGSGANVLTF
TRBV27,TRBJ2-2,.,.,TGTGCCACCAGGTGGGGGAGAGAAACCGGGGAGCTGTTTTTT,CATRWGRETGELFF
TRBV15,TRBJ1-2,few,.,TGTGCCACCAGCAGTTACTCCCGAGGGGCCTCCTATGGCTACACCTTC,CATSSYSRGASYGYTF
TRBV6-5,TRBJ1-2,.,TRBD1,TGTGCCAGCAGTAACTTACCGGGACAGGGCTCCTATGGCTACACCTTC,CASSNLPGQGSYGYTF
TRBV7-3,TRBJ1-1,.,.,TGTGCCAGCAGCTCCCAAGTAGACACTGAAGCTTTCTTT,CASSSQVDTEAFF
TRBV7-8,TRBJ2-3,few,TRBD2,TGTGCCAGCAGCTTAGCCCGCTTCGGGACTAGAAAATTCACAGATACGCAGTATTTT,CASSLARFGTRKFTDTQYF
TRBV6-5,TRBJ2-5,.,TRBD1,TGTGCCAGCAGTTACTCTGGCCGACAGGGGGTAGAGACCCAGTACTTC,CASSYSGRQGVETQYF
TRBV15,TRBJ1-5,.,.,TGTGCCACCAGCAGCCCCGAGGGCGTGGGGGGTCAGCCCCAGCATTTT,CATSSPEGVGGQPQHF
TRBV6-5,TRBJ1-2,.,.,TGTGCCAGCAGTTACGGGGTGGACTATGGCTACACCTTC,CASSYGVDYGYTF
TRBV2,TRBJ1-1,.,.,TGTGCCAGCAGCCTCGGGGGTAGGAGCACTGAAGCTTTCTTT,CASSLGGRSTEAFF
TRBV15,TRBJ2-7,once,TRBD1,TGTGCCACCAGCAAGACAGGGGAGGCCTACGAGCAGTACTTC,CATSKTGEAYEQYF
TRBV20-1,TRBJ2-5,large,.,TGCAGTGCTAGAAACCTGGGGCCCGAGACCCAGTACTTC,CSARNLGPETQYF
TRBV7-9,TRBJ1-2,medium-sized,.,TGTGCCAGCAGTCAAATCATTGCCAACTATGGCTACACCTTC,CASSQIIANYGYTF
TRBV25-1,TRBJ1-6,.,.,TGTGCCAGCAGTGACCATGGGCTCGGAAGTTCACCCCTCCACTTT,CASSDHGLGSSPLHF
TRBV20-1,TRBJ1-6,.,TRBD1,TGCAGTGCTAGAGATAGCACAGGGACAGCATATAATTCACCCCTCCACTTT,CSARDSTGTAYNSPLHF
TRBV7-9,TRBJ1-2,.,.,TGTGCCAGCAGCAGGGGGGAAGGGGATGGCTACACCTTC,CASSRGEGDGYTF
TRBV20-1,TRBJ2-5,.,TRBD2,TGCAGTGCTAGAGATGCTAGCGGGGGTGAGACCCAGTACTTC,CSARDASGGETQYF
TRBV20-1,TRBJ2-3,.,.,TGCAGTGCGAGGTTTACATGGGATACGCAGTATTTT,CSARFTWDTQYF
TRBV7-2,TRBJ2-5,.,.,TGTGCCAGCAGCTTGGTGGGTCCCGAGACCCAGTACTTC,CASSLVGPETQYF
TRBV10-3,TRBJ2-1,.,TRBD2,TGTGCCACCGGGACTAGCGGGGGTCCTTACAATGAGCAGTTCTTC,CATGTSGGPYNEQFF
TRBV6-1,TRBJ1-6,.,.,TGTGCCAGCAGTGACAGGCTTAATTCACCCCTCCACTTT,CASSDRLNSPLHF
TRBV7-7,TRBJ2-5,few,.,TGTGCTAGCAGCTTTGGGCTTCAGGAGACCCAGTACTTC,CASSFGLQETQYF
TRBV20-1,TRBJ2-3,.,.,TGCAGTGCTAGCACCACGTTGTACGGGAGCACAGATACGCAGTATTTT,CSASTTLYGSTDTQYF
TRBV6-5,TRBJ1-1,.,.,TGTGCCAGCAGTTATCAGGCACTAAGAATGAACACTGAAGCTTTCTTT,CASSYQALRMNTEAFF
TRBV7-9,TRBJ1-1,.,.,TGTGCCAGCAACGCTTGGGCGGGCGGCACTGAAGCTTTCTTT,CASNAWAGGTEAFF
TRBV6-4,TRBJ1-2,.,.,TGTGCCAGCATCCTCCCCGCAGGGCTCTGGAGCACCTTC,CASILPAGLWSTF
TRBV15,TRBJ2-7,.,TRBD2,TGTGCCACCAGCATCGGACTAGCCGGATTGGGCTACGAGCAGTACTTC,CATSIGLAGLGYEQYF
TRBV20-1,TRBJ2-5,few,.,TGCAGTGCTAGAGAACAAGAGACCCAGTACTTC,CSAREQETQYF
TRBV5-4,TRBJ1-2,once,.,TGTGCCAGCAGCTCCCCAGGAGGGGTCCTACGGGGCTACACCTTC,CASSSPGGVLRGYTF
TRBV27,TRBJ2-7,few,TRBD1,TGTGCCAGCAGCCGATCCCCTAACAGGGGGCCCCCCTACGAGCAGTACTTC,CASSRSPNRGPPYEQYF